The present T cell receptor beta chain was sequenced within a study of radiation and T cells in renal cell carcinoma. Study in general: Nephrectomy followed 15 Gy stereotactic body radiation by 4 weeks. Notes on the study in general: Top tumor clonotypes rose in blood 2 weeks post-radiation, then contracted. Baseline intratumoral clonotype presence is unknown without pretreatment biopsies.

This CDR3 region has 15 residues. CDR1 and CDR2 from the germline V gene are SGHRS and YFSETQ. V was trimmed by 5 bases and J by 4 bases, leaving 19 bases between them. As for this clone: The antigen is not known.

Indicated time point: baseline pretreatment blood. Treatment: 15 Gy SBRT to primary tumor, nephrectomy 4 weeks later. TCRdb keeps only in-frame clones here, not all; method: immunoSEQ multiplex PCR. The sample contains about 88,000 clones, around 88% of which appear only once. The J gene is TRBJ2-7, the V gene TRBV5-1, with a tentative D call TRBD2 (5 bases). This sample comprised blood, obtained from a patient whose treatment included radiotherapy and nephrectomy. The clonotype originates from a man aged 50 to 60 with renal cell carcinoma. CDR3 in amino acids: CASRVEVTGIYEQYF. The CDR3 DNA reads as TGCGCCAGCAGGGTTGAGGTGACGGGAATTTACGAGCAGTACTTC.